The table lists the clone carrying this T cell receptor beta chain with a count of one. The sample belongs to a study of blood T cell repertoires in COVID-19. Study-level background: Spain, Italy and the United States supplied samples that represented acute and convalescent COVID-19. T cells, B-cell-depleted T cells, or PBMCs supplied cDNA or gDNA.

Original data processing: Cell counts per sample came from amplifying reference gene primers. The table came from immunoSEQ multiplex PCR; TCRdb's copy has only in-frame clones and leaves some out. The DNA gave D and trimming, while V, J and clone size come from that table. The repertoire holds about 220,000 clones, with around four fifths as singletons. Trimming took off 5 bases at V and 0 bases at J, with 10 bases between the two ends. This CDR3 is built from 15 residues. CDR1 MDHEN and CDR2 SYDVKM come from the germline V gene. The receptor was isolated from a woman in her thirties or forties with active or convalescent COVID-19. The chain uses TRBV28 and TRBJ1-4; D perhaps matches TRBD1 (6 bases). The source material was peripheral blood. This chain's CDR3 is CASSIPGATNEKLFF. The CDR3, as DNA: TGTGCCAGCAGTATACCAGGGGCAACTAATGAAAAACTGTTTTTT.